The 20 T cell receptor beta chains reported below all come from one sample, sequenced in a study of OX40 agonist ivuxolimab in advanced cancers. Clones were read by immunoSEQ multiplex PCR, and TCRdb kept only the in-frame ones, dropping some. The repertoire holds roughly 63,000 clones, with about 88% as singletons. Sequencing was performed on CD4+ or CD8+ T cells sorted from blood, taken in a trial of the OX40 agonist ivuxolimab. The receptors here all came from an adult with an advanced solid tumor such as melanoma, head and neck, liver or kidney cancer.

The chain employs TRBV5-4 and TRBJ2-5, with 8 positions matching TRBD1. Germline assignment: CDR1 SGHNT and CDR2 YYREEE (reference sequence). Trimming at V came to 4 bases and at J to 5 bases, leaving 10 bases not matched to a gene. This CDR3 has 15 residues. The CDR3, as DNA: TGTGCCAGCAGCAGCCCGTGGCAGGGGGCGGAGACCCAGTACTTC. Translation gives CASSSPWQGAETQYF.

The CDR3 spells CASSPQQGARIGELFF. In nucleotides, the CDR3 is TGTGCCAGCAGCCCCCAACAGGGGGCGCGGATCGGGGAGCTGTTTTTT. V gene TRBV7-9 combines with J gene TRBJ2-2; 9 bases match TRBD1. V lost 5 bases and J lost 7; bases outside the gene matches: 11. CDR3 size: 16 residues. Germline V gene data show CDR1 as SEHNR and CDR2 as FQNEAQ (reference sequence).

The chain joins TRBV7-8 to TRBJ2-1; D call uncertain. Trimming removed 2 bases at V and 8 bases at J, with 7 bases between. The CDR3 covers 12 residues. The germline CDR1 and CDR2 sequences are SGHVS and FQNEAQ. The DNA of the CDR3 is TGTGCCAGCAGCTTAAGAGTGGATGAGCAGTTCTTC. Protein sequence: CASSLRVDEQFF.

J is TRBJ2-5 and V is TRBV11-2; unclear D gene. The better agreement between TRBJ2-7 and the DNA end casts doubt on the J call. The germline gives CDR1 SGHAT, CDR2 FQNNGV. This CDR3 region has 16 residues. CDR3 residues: CASSLMSSLQDYEQYF. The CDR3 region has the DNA TGTGCCAGCAGCTTAATGTCGTCTCTACAAGACTACGAGCAGTACTTC.

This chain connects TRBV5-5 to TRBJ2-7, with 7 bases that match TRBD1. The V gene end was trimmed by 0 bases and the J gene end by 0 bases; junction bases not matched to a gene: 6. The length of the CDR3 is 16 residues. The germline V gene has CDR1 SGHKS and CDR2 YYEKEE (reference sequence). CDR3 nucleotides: TGTGCCAGCAGCTTGGGGGACAGTTTGAGCTCCTACGAGCAGTACTTC. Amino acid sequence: CASSLGDSLSSYEQYF.

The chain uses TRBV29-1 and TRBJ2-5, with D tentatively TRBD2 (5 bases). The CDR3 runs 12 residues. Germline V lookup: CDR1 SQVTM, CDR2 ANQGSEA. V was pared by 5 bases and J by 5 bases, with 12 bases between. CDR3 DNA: TGCAGCGTTCCGGGGATTGGGGAGACCCAGTACTTC. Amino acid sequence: CSVPGIGETQYF.

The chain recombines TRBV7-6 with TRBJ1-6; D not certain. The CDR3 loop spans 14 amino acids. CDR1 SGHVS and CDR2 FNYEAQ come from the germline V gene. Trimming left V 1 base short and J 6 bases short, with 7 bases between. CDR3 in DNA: TGTGCCAGCAGCTTAGGTGGGCCTAATTCACCCCTCCACTTT. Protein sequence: CASSLGGPNSPLHF.

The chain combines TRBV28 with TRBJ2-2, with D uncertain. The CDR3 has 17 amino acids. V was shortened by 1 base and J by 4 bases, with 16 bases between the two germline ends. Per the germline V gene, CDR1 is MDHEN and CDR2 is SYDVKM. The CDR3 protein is CASSLLAPGPVTGELFF. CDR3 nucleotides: TGTGCCAGCAGTTTATTAGCCCCTGGGCCTGTCACCGGGGAGCTGTTTTTT.

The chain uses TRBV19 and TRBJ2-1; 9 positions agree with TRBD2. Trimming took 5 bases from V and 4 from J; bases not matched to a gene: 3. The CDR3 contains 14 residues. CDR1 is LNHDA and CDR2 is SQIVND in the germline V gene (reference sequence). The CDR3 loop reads CASSALAGYNEQFF. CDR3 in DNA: TGTGCCAGTAGTGCCCTAGCGGGGTACAATGAGCAGTTCTTC.

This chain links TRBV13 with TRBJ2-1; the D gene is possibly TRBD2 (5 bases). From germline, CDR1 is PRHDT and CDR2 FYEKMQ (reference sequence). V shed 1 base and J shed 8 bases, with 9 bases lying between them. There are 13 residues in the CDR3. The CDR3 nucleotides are TGTGCCAGCAGCTTAGTCCGGGGTGATGAGCAGTTCTTC. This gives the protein CASSLVRGDEQFF.

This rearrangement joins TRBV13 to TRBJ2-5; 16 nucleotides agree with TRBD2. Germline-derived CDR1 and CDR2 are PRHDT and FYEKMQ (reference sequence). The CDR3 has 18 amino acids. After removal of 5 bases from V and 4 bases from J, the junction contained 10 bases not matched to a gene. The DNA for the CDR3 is TGTGCCAGCAGCGGGACTAGCGGGGGGGCCATCCGTGGAGAGACCCAGTACTTC. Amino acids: CASSGTSGGAIRGETQYF. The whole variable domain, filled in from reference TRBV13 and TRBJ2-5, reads AAGVIQSPRHLIKEKRETATLKCYPIPRHDTVYWYQQGPGQDPQFLISFYEKMQSDKGSIPDRFSAQQFSDYHSELNMSSLELGDSALYFCASSGTSGGAIRGETQYFGPGTRLLVL.

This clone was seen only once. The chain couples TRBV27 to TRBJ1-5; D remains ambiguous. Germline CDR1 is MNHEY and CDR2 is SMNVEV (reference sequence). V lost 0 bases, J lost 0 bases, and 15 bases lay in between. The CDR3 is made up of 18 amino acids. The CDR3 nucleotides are TGTGCCAGCAGTTTATCGGGAGGAGGGTCGTATAGCAATCAGCCCCAGCATTTT. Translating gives CASSLSGGGSYSNQPQHF.

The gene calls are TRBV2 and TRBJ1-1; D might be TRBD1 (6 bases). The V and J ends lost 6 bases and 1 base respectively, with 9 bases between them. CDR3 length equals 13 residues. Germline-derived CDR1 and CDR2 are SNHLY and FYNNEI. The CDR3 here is CASREGGNTEAFF. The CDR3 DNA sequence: TGTGCCAGCAGAGAGGGGGGGAACACTGAAGCTTTCTTT.

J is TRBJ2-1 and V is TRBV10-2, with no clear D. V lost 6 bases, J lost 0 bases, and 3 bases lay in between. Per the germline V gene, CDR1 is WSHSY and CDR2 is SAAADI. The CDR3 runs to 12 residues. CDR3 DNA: TGCGCCAGCAGCAACTCCTACAATGAGCAGTTCTTC. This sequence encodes CASSNSYNEQFF.

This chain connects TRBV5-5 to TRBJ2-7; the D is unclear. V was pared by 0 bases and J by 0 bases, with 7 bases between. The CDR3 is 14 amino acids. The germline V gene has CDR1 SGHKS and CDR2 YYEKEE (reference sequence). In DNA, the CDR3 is TGTGCCAGCAGCTTGGTAACGAGCTCCTACGAGCAGTACTTC. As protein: CASSLVTSSYEQYF.

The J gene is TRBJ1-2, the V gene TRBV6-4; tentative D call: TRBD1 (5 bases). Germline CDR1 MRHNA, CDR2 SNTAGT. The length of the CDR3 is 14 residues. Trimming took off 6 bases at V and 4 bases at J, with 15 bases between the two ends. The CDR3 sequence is CASRPGPIGYGYTF. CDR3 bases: TGTGCCAGCAGGCCGGGACCTATCGGCTATGGCTACACCTTC.

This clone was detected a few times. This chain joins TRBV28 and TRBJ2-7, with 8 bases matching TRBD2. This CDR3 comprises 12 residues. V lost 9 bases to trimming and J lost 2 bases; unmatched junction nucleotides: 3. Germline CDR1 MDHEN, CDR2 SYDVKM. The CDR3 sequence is CASTGLAYEQYF. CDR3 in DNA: TGTGCCAGTACGGGACTAGCCTACGAGCAGTACTTC.

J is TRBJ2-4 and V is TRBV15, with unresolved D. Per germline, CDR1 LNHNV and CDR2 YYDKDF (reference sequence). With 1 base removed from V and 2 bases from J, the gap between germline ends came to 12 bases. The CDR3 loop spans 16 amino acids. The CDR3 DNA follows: TGTGCCACCAGCAGAGCTCAGACTGGGCCCAAAAACATTCAGTACTTC. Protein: CATSRAQTGPKNIQYF.

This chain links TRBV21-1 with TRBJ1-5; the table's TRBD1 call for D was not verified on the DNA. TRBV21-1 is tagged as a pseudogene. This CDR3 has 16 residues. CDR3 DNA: TGTGCCAGCAGCAAAGCCCTGGACAGGGTCAATCAGCCCCAGCATTTT. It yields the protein CASSKALDRVNQPQHF.

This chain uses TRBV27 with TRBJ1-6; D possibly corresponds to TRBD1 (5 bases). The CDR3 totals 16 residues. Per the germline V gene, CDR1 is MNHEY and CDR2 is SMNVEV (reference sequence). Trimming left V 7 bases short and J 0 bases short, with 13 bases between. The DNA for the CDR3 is TGTGCCAGCACGGGGACCGCGAACTCCTATAATTCACCCCTCCACTTT. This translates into CASTGTANSYNSPLHF.